The source of this T cell receptor beta chain is a study of blood T cell repertoires in COVID-19. On the study more broadly: Italy, Spain and the United States were the sources of the convalescent and acute COVID-19 samples.

The repertoire was sequenced with immunoSEQ multiplex PCR; TCRdb's copy has only in-frame clones and lacks some. The sample consists of 140,000 to 150,000 clones, approximately 80% of them appearing once. Germline-derived CDR1 and CDR2 are SGDLS and YYNGEE. After removal of 3 bases from V and 0 bases from J, the junction contained 8 bases not matched to a gene. The CDR3 is 17 residues long. V is TRBV9 and J is TRBJ2-5, with TRBD2 matching 10 bases. The sequence was collected from a middle-aged woman who had recovered from COVID-19. Sequences were obtained from PBMCs or T cells enriched from blood (not recorded which). The CDR3 spells CASSAIAGGSYQETQYF. The CDR3 bases are TGTGCCAGCAGCGCGATAGCGGGGGGATCGTACCAAGAGACCCAGTACTTC.